This is a list of T cell receptor beta chains from one sample in a study of glioma-infiltrating T cells after dendritic cell vaccination. Produced via immunoSEQ multiplex PCR; TCRdb's table is partial and in-frame only. This table holds fewer than 100,000 clones, about nine tenths found once. The sequencing here drew on blood, taken before dendritic cell vaccination. These receptors all come from a human donor with glioblastoma. Each CDR3 is given with its conserved first and last residue. D genes are given only for firm matches. Not all rows give a size; the values are once, few, many and, for expanded clones, a class.

TRBJ2-2 - 15 TRBD2 TRBV19 TGTGCCAGTAGTATAGTAGCGGGGTACCCCGGGGAGCTGTTTTTT CASSIVAGYPGELFF
TRBJ1-1 - 13 - TRBV30 TGTGCCTGGAGTGTAAGAGGGAACACTGAAGCTTTCTTT CAWSVRGNTEAFF
TRBJ2-2 once 16 TRBD1 TRBV7-9 TGTGCCAGCAGCCCGGCGGGACAGGAGAACACCGGGGAGCTGTTTTTT CASSPAGQENTGELFF
TRBJ2-6 - 15 - TRBV5-1 TGCGCCAGCAGCTTGGCCGCGACAGGGGCCAACGTCCTGACTTTC CASSLAATGANVLTF
TRBJ1-6 - 14 - TRBV21-1 TGTGCCAGCACCCTGGACAGGTATAATTCACCCCTCCACTTT CASTLDRYNSPLHF
TRBJ1-1 few 16 TRBD1 TRBV14 TGTGCCAGCAGCCAAGAATTGGGACAGGGTGACACTGAAGCTTTCTTT CASSQELGQGDTEAFF
TRBJ1-1 - 16 TRBD1 TRBV5-1 TGCGCCAGCAGCACCTCGGAGGACAGGGGTTTCACTGAAGCTTTCTTT CASSTSEDRGFTEAFF
TRBJ1-4 - 14 TRBD1 TRBV7-6 TGTGCCAGCAGCTATACAGGGGGTAATGAAAAACTGTTTTTT CASSYTGGNEKLFF
TRBJ2-3 - 16 - TRBV29-1 TGCAGCGTTGAAGAGGGGGCAGGGCCTGGCACAGATACGCAGTATTTT CSVEEGAGPGTDTQYF
TRBJ2-7 few 15 TRBD2 TRBV7-3 TGTGCCAGCAGCTACCGGGAGGTTAGCTCCTACGAGCAGTACTTC CASSYREVSSYEQYF
TRBJ2-1 - 15 TRBD1 TRBV6-1 TGTGCCAGCAGTGAGCCCGGGACAGTATACAATGAGCAGTTCTTC CASSEPGTVYNEQFF
TRBJ2-6 once 18 - TRBV14 TGTGCCAGCAGCCAAGACAGGGCTGATTACTCTGGGGCCAACGTCCTGACTTTC CASSQDRADYSGANVLTF
TRBJ1-2 - 14 TRBD1 TRBV15 TGTGCCACCAGCCTGGACAGGGAGTCCGATGGCTACACCTTC CATSLDRESDGYTF
TRBJ1-1 - 16 TRBD1 TRBV7-9 TGTGCCAGCAGCCCTATCGGACAGGGGGAGAGGTCTGAAGCTTTCTTT CASSPIGQGERSEAFF
TRBJ1-4 - 14 TRBD1 TRBV7-2 TGTGCCAGCAGCCTTTTAGGACAGGGTGAAAAACTGTTTTTT CASSLLGQGEKLFF
TRBJ1-1 - 15 TRBD1 TRBV19 TGTGCCAGTAGTATGACAGGGGCAGCGGTCACTGAAGCTTTCTTT CASSMTGAAVTEAFF
TRBJ1-1 - 17 TRBD1 TRBV9 TGTGCCAGCAGCCAAGGGACAGGGGGCTTCGGGGACACTGAAGCTTTCTTT CASSQGTGGFGDTEAFF
TRBJ2-7 - 15 TRBD2 TRBV12-5 TGTGCTAGTGGTTTGGCTAGCGGGGGTCGATACGAGCAGTACTTC CASGLASGGRYEQYF
TRBJ1-2 many 15 - TRBV4-3 TGCGCCAGCAGCCAAGATGAAGAGGGAGACTATGGCTACACCTTC CASSQDEEGDYGYTF
TRBJ2-7 few 12 TRBD2 TRBV19 TGTGCCAGTAGTATTAAAGCGGGAAGGTTGGACTTC CASSIKAGRLDF
TRBJ2-3 - 15 - TRBV9 TGTGCCAGCAGCTATGGGGGCATTGGGGGAGATACGCAGTATTTT CASSYGGIGGDTQYF
TRBJ2-1 - 15 TRBD2 TRBV4-1 TGCGCCAGCAGCCAAGCGACTAGCGGTTACAATGAGCAGTTCTTC CASSQATSGYNEQFF
TRBJ1-5 - 15 - TRBV18 TGTGCCAGCTCACCACCGCCCGGTAGCAATCAGCCCCAGCATTTT CASSPPPGSNQPQHF
TRBJ2-7 many 14 TRBD1 TRBV28 TGTGCCAGCAGCCGGGACAGGGGGGTTCGCGAGCAGTACTTC CASSRDRGVREQYF
TRBJ2-1 - 17 TRBD2 TRBV4-1 TGCGCCAGCAGCCTGCTGGGGGCGGGAGGGGTTGGCAATGAGCAGTTCTTC CASSLLGAGGVGNEQFF
TRBJ2-1 - 16 TRBD2 TRBV29-1 TGCAGCGCCGACCGTGGGGCTAGCGGGATCAGAAGTGAGCAGTTCTTC CSADRGASGIRSEQFF
TRBJ2-7 - 15 TRBD1 TRBV4-1 TGCGCCAGCAGCCAAAGGTGGGACAGTTCCTACGAGCAGTACTTC CASSQRWDSSYEQYF
TRBJ2-7 - 16 TRBD1 TRBV7-9 TGTGCCAGCAGTAATCCGGTAGGGACAGGGGGCTCCGAGCAGTACTTC CASSNPVGTGGSEQYF
TRBJ2-1 - 18 TRBD2 TRBV4-3 TGCGCCAGCAGCCAAGATGAGCTAGCGGGGGGTCACTACAATGAGCAGTTCTTC CASSQDELAGGHYNEQFF
TRBJ1-2 - 13 TRBD1 TRBV25-1 TGTGCCAGCAGTCCGACAGGGATCTATGGCTACACCTTC CASSPTGIYGYTF
TRBJ2-7 - 13 - TRBV7-6 TGTGCCAGCAGCTTAGGACTCTCCTACGAGCAGTACTTC CASSLGLSYEQYF
TRBJ2-7 once 16 - TRBV4-3 TGCGCCAGCAGCCAAGATGAACTTACAGCAGCCTACGAGCAGTACTTC CASSQDELTAAYEQYF
TRBJ1-1 - 16 TRBD1 TRBV7-3 TGTGCCAGCATCATAGCCGGGACAGAGGTAAGGACTGAAGCTTTCTTT CASIIAGTEVRTEAFF
TRBJ1-1 - 16 - TRBV6-5 TGTGCCAGCAGTTACGTTAGGGGCGGTATGGCCACTGAAGCTTTCTTT CASSYVRGGMATEAFF
TRBJ1-5 - 14 - TRBV6-6 TGTGCCAGCAGTGGCGGACAGAGCAATCAGCCCCAGCATTTT CASSGGQSNQPQHF
TRBJ1-5 - 11 - TRBV5-6 TGTGCCAGCAGGCGAAATCAGCCCCAGCATTTT CASRRNQPQHF
TRBJ1-2 - 13 TRBD1 TRBV9 TGTGCCAGCAGCGTGGACAGGAACTATGGCTACACCTTC CASSVDRNYGYTF
TRBJ1-5 - 14 - TRBV6-5 TGTGCCAGCAGATCCTCTTCTAGCAATCAGCCCCAGCATTTT CASRSSSSNQPQHF
TRBJ2-1 - 14 - TRBV9 TGTGCCAGCAGCGCGCGGGGAGAATCCGGTGAGCAGTTCTTC CASSARGESGEQFF